This note documents a single TCR beta chain sequence. Its antigen is still unknown. Cultured CD4+ T cell DNA underwent sequencing with the Oncomine TCR Beta short-read assay. TCRdb re-derived calls from the PCR reads in MiXCR, one entry per CDR3 protein. Found here are under 20,000 distinct CDR3 sequences, around 42% of them singletons; the top ten hold around 3%. This specimen comes from a study of vaccination and CD4 T cells after COVID-19. Turning to the study itself: Convalescent patients gave post-COVID blood a median about 100 days post-diagnosis, range 35 to 161.

Sample treatment: roughly 10-day PBMC culture with coronavirus spike peptide pools or control peptides (ViraFEST assay). The germline V gene encodes CDR1 MRHNA and CDR2 SNTAGT. Trimming took 2 bases from V and 6 from J, leaving 9 bases between them. The CDR3 is made up of 13 amino acids. The V and J genes are TRBV6-4 and TRBJ2-3, with D unresolved. This clonotype originated in a human donor who had recovered from COVID-19. The input for sequencing was CD4+ T cells from blood, cultured in vitro, taken after SARS-CoV-2 vaccination. CDR3 bases: TGTGCCAGCAGTGACCAGCCGGTGGATACGCAGTATTTT. It translates to CASSDQPVDTQYF.